The present T cell receptor (beta chain) was sequenced within a study of cytomegalovirus exposure and HLA in healthy donors. To note about this clone: The antigen remains unidentified.

Measured with immunoSEQ multiplex PCR; TCRdb has only the in-frame clones, and not every one. The table lists 200,000 or so clones, around nine tenths of them singletons. Among the 120 or so subjects of the validation cohort, separate from the roughly 670-subject first cohort, were the donors. Germline assignment: CDR1 SGHTS and CDR2 YDEGEE. Trimming took 5 bases from V and 5 from J; bases not matched to a gene: 4. The CDR3 contains 13 residues. General study points: In vitro assays verified that a few CMV-associated chains recognized CMV antigens specifically. Some public TCRs appeared in many individuals, while most sequences were rare. It was found in a later analysis that first-cohort TCR clusters tended to co-occur in the 130 or so validation repertoires.

The chain uses TRBV5-8 and TRBJ2-7; 10 bases line up with TRBD1. Sequences were obtained from PBMCs. This TCR derives from a woman aged 18-30 years in good health and CMV-seronegative. CDR3 in DNA: TGTGCCAGCAGGCTGACAGGGGGCCACGAGCAGTACTTC. Amino acids: CASRLTGGHEQYF.